The present T cell receptor beta chain was sequenced within a study of T cell responses to AZD1222 COVID-19 vaccine. The data were produced by immunoSEQ multiplex PCR, yet TCRdb's version contains in-frame clones alone and is incomplete. The sample shows roughly 170,000 clones, approximately 94% of them seen only once. Whole-study findings and limits: Clonal diversity was possibly underestimated; the donors were predominantly white British and more often female. Repertoire sampling occurred only after the peak T cell response.

In the case of this clone: Its antigen is not identified.

The origin of this receptor is an adult who received the AZD1222 COVID-19 vaccine. The sample in question was peripheral blood, obtained 28 days after the second AZD1222 dose.

CDR3 sequence (DNA): TGCAGTGCTAGTAGAATCTCTGGAAACACCATATATTTT. It translates to CSASRISGNTIYF. The J gene is TRBJ1-3, the V gene TRBV20-1; the D is unclear. CDR1 and CDR2 from the germline V gene are DFQATT and SNEGSKA (reference sequence). This CDR3 spans 13 amino acids. Between the trimmed V and J ends, which lost 3 bases and 0 bases, there was a span of 6 bases.